Each of the 26 T cell receptor beta chains below was sequenced from the same sample in a study of T cell repertoires in cytomegalovirus infection. TCRdb reprocessed the reads with MiXCR, giving one entry per CDR3 protein. The sample records some 940,000 distinct CDR3 sequences, around 30% being singletons. Their recognized antigens are unknown. Sequences were derived from cultured CD8+ T cells from PBMCs, sampled from culture after CMV antigen stimulation. These receptors all come from a human donor in good health (CMV status not recorded). Some clones in this sample may be carry-over from other donors' samples.

CDR3 sequence (DNA): TGTGCCACCAGTGATCGGACTAGCGGGGGGTATGGGGAGACCCAGTACTTC. This gives the protein CATSDRTSGGYGETQYF. This rearrangement joins TRBV24-1 to TRBJ2-5; 14 bases are a match to TRBD2. The CDR3 consists of 17 residues. The germline V gene has CDR1 KGHDR and CDR2 SFDVKD. The junction had 7 bases not matched to a gene; V was cut back by 3 bases and J by 5 bases.

V is TRBV20-1 and J is TRBJ2-1, with 12 bases that match TRBD2. Germline assignment: CDR1 DFQATT and CDR2 SNEGSKA (reference sequence). J was trimmed by 2 bases and V by 6 bases; bases with no gene match: 8. CDR3 length: 16 amino acids. The CDR3 reads CSAATSGGVPYNEQFF. The CDR3 DNA reads as TGCAGTGCCGCGACTAGCGGGGGCGTTCCCTACAATGAGCAGTTCTTC.

This clonotype was seen only a few times. The CDR3 here is CASSQGHRGEKLFF. Here the CDR3 DNA reads TGTGCCAGCAGCCAAGGGCATCGCGGTGAAAAACTGTTTTTT. This chain connects TRBV4-2 to TRBJ1-4; D call uncertain. CDR3 length: 14 amino acids. Trimming pared 1 base from V and 7 bases from J, leaving 10 bases between. Germline-derived CDR1 and CDR2 are LGHNA and YNFKEQ.

This clonotype was picked up a small number of times. The rearrangement joins TRBV5-1 to TRBJ1-5; D unresolved. The CDR3 covers 13 residues. Germline CDR1 reads SGHRS; CDR2 reads YFSETQ. The V end lost 4 bases, the J end lost 5 bases, and 10 bases lay between the germline ends. CDR3 coding DNA: TGCGCCAGCAGCCAGAACCTCGATCAGCCCCAGCATTTT. Encoded protein: CASSQNLDQPQHF.

Concerning this clonotype: A much larger clone lies a single base off, so this may be a read error. CDR3 sequence reads: CAGSLVGAGRTDTQYF. In nucleotides, the CDR3 is TGTGCCGGCAGCTTAGTGGGAGCCGGACGCACAGATACGCAGTATTTT. The gene calls are TRBV7-8 and TRBJ2-3, with D perhaps TRBD2 (5 bases). The CDR3 totals 16 residues. CDR1 and CDR2 from the germline V gene are SGHVS and FQNEAQ. Complete variable domain (other parts from reference TRBV7-8 and TRBJ2-3): GAGVSQSPRYKVAKRGQDVALRCDPISGHVSLFWYQQALGQGPEFLTYFQNEAQLDKSGLPSDRFFAERPEGSVSTLKIQRTQQEDSAVYLCAGSLVGAGRTDTQYFGPGTRLTVL.

The chain carries TRBV5-1 and TRBJ2-7, with D possibly TRBD1 on 6 matching bases. V was trimmed by 6 bases and J by 6 bases, leaving 10 bases between them. This CDR3 spans 11 amino acids. Germline values: CDR1 SGHRS, CDR2 YFSETQ. CDR3 bases: TGCGCCAGCACCCAGGGGCGCGAGCAGTACTTC. Protein sequence: CASTQGREQYF. Complete variable domain (other parts from reference TRBV5-1 and TRBJ2-7): KAGVTQTPRYLIKTRGQQVTLSCSPISGHRSVSWYQQTPGQGLQFLFEYFSETQRNKGNFPGRFSGRQFSNSRSEMNVSTLELGDSALYLCASTQGREQYFGPGTRLTVT.

In regard to this clonotype: A much larger clone differs by one base, so this may be a read error. The V and J genes are TRBV7-6 and TRBJ2-3, with TRBD1 as a possible D gene (5 bases). The CDR3 extends over 16 amino acids. CDR1 and CDR2 (germline): SGHVS, FNYEAQ. V was shortened by 5 bases and J by 5 bases, with 20 bases between the two germline ends. CDR3 protein: CASSPSYHGAGDTQYF. Here the CDR3 DNA reads TGTGCCAGCAGCCCCTCGTACCATGGGGCCGGAGATACGCAGTATTTT.

This chain uses TRBV7-2 with TRBJ1-6, with unresolved D. This CDR3 comprises 15 residues. V was shortened by 6 bases and J by 5 bases, with 14 bases between the two germline ends. In germline, CDR1 is SGHTA, CDR2 FQGNSA. The CDR3 DNA is TGTGCCAGCAGTCTAAAAGGATATGATAATTCACCCCTCCACTTT. Translation gives CASSLKGYDNSPLHF.

This chain uses TRBV29-1 with TRBJ1-2; D gene unclear. Germline V gene data show CDR1 as SQVTM and CDR2 as ANQGSEA. Deletions cut 1 base from V and 3 bases from J, with 6 bases between. The CDR3 runs to 12 residues. CDR3 sequence reads: CSVEVGDYGYTF. The DNA for the CDR3 is TGCAGCGTTGAAGTGGGTGACTATGGCTACACCTTC.

The chain carries TRBV29-1 and TRBJ2-3, with a possible D match to TRBD2 (6 bases). This CDR3 spans 14 amino acids. Trimming took off 1 base at V and 1 base at J, with 9 bases between the two ends. Per germline, CDR1 SQVTM and CDR2 ANQGSEA. The CDR3 nucleotides read TGCAGCGTTGAAGTGGGGGGAGGCACAGATACGCAGTATTTT. Translating it yields CSVEVGGGTDTQYF.

The genes are TRBV6-5 and TRBJ1-4; D perhaps matches TRBD1 (6 bases). Looked up from germline, CDR1 is MNHEY and CDR2 is SVGAGI. The CDR3 runs 15 residues. V was cut by 7 bases and J by 8 bases, with 20 bases left in between. The CDR3 DNA follows: TGTGCCAGCACGGGGACAAACTCTAAAGGGGAAAAACTGTTTTTT. Translating gives CASTGTNSKGEKLFF.

This chain uses TRBV19 with TRBJ1-1; D is uncertain. This CDR3 is 14 amino acids long. CDR1 LNHDA and CDR2 SQIVND come from the germline V gene (reference sequence). V gave up 2 bases and J gave up 0 bases, with 7 bases separating them. This CDR3 reads CASSISPVNTEAFF. The CDR3 coding sequence is TGTGCCAGTAGTATAAGCCCGGTGAACACTGAAGCTTTCTTT.

To note about this clonotype: The junction departs from germline at one end; a sequencing error may be responsible. The chain uses TRBV7-6 and TRBJ2-2; the match to TRBD1 covers 9 bases. Germline CDR1 reads SGHVS; CDR2 reads FNYEAQ. The CDR3 runs to 17 residues. The CDR3 bases are TGTACCAGCAGTTCCCCTCGGACAGGGGTGGACACCGGGGAGCTGTTTTTT. Encoded protein: CTSSSPRTGVDTGELFF.

CDR3 sequence (DNA): TGTGCCATCAAATCGGAGCAGGGAAACACCATATATTTT. Its translation is CAIKSEQGNTIYF. This sequence joins TRBV12-3 or TRBV12-4 and TRBJ1-3; no definite D call. This CDR3 is built from 13 residues. V was clipped by 10 bases and J by 4 bases, with 14 bases between them.

This clonotype was counted between two and nine times. The chain employs TRBV6-1 and TRBJ2-1, with D possibly matching TRBD2 (6 bases). Trimming stripped 2 bases from V and 1 base from J, with 15 bases between. Germline CDR1 reads MNHNS; CDR2 reads SASEGT. The CDR3 has 17 amino acids. Written as DNA, the CDR3 is TGTGCCAGCAGTGAAAAGGGCGGGGCGGTTTCCTACAATGAGCAGTTCTTC. This sequence encodes CASSEKGGAVSYNEQFF.

This chain connects TRBV9 to TRBJ2-7, with 9 positions matching TRBD2. J was trimmed by 4 bases and V by 0 bases; bases with no gene match: 8. Per the germline V gene, CDR1 is SGDLS and CDR2 is YYNGEE. This CDR3 has 16 amino acids. The CDR3: CASSVDVSGGYYEQYF. The CDR3 DNA reads as TGTGCCAGCAGCGTAGATGTTAGCGGGGGATATTACGAGCAGTACTTC.

V gene TRBV28 combines with J gene TRBJ1-4; D gene ambiguous. The V and J ends lost 3 bases and 7 bases respectively, with 6 bases between them. CDR1 is MDHEN, CDR2 SYDVKM, per germline. The CDR3 has 12 residues. The CDR3 coding sequence is TGTGCCAGCAGTTTTCCGGTTGAAAAACTGTTTTTT. Its protein product is CASSFPVEKLFF.

The table lists this clonotype with many counts. CDR3 nucleotides: TGCGCCAGCAGCCGGGACCGTTCATTCTATGGCTACACCTTC. Amino acid sequence: CASSRDRSFYGYTF. V is TRBV4-3 and J is TRBJ1-2; D possibly corresponds to TRBD1 (5 bases). Trimming cost V 4 bases and J 4 bases, with 13 bases left between them. The CDR3 sequence is 14 residues long. Germline V gene data show CDR1 as LGHNA and CDR2 as YSLEER.

The chain carries TRBV18 and TRBJ2-5; D may be TRBD2 (5 bases). Germline V gives CDR1 KGHSH, CDR2 LQKENI. The CDR3 covers 13 residues. Trimming took off 3 bases at V and 3 bases at J, with 8 bases between the two ends. As DNA, the CDR3 is TGTGCCAGCTCACCCGGACTGGAAGAGACCCAGTACTTC. Its protein is CASSPGLEETQYF.

In its sample, this clonotype was seen many times. The V and J genes are TRBV7-6 and TRBJ1-1, with D maybe TRBD1 (5 bases). Germline V gene lookup returns CDR1 SGHVS and CDR2 FNYEAQ. V was pared by 7 bases and J by 8 bases, with 17 bases between. This CDR3 has 13 amino acids. This CDR3 reads CASNPLGGPEAFF. The CDR3 DNA reads as TGTGCCAGCAATCCCCTGGGGGGACCAGAAGCTTTCTTT. The full variable domain, completed using reference TRBV7-6 and TRBJ1-1, is GAGVSQSPRYKVTKRGQDVALRCDPISGHVSLYWYRQALGQGPEFLTYFNYEAQQDKSGLPNDRFSAERPEGSISTLTIQRTEQRDSAMYRCASNPLGGPEAFFGQGTRLTVV.

A few counts support this clonotype. The chain carries TRBV9 and TRBJ2-2, with 8 bases matching TRBD1. This CDR3 contains 15 residues. After removal of 2 bases from V and 3 bases from J, the junction contained 3 bases not matched to a gene. Germline values: CDR1 SGDLS, CDR2 YYNGEE. CDR3 DNA sequence: TGTGCCAGCAGCGTTGCGGACAGGGACACCGGGGAGCTGTTTTTT. Amino acid sequence: CASSVADRDTGELFF.

This clonotype was found many times. The genes are TRBV10-2 and TRBJ2-5; 7 bases match TRBD1. Unmatched junction bases numbered 13, after V lost 5 bases and J lost 4 bases. CDR1 and CDR2 (germline): WSHSY, SAAADI. This CDR3 comprises 16 residues. CDR3 in DNA: TGCGCCAGCAGTCTCAGTCACCGACCAGGGGGAGAGACCCAGTACTTC. This encodes CASSLSHRPGGETQYF.

V is TRBV7-2 and J is TRBJ2-3; the match to TRBD2 covers 11 bases. The germline CDR1 and CDR2 sequences are SGHTA and FQGNSA. This CDR3 has 16 amino acids. V lost 2 bases to trimming and J lost 5 bases; unmatched junction nucleotides: 6. CDR3 region: CASSLQGLAALDTQYF. The CDR3 coding sequence is TGTGCCAGCAGCTTACAGGGACTAGCGGCGTTAGATACGCAGTATTTT. The whole variable domain, remainder taken from reference TRBV7-2 and TRBJ2-3, is GAGVSQSPSNKVTEKGKDVELRCDPISGHTALYWYRQSLGQGLEFLIYFQGNSAPDKSGLPSDRFSAERTGGSVSTLTIQRTQQEDSAVYLCASSLQGLAALDTQYFGPGTRLTVL.

This clonotype turned up a few times. One end of the junction does not line up with germline, which may come from a read error. The chain links TRBV7-7 to TRBJ2-2; no firm D call. The CDR3 consists of 15 residues. CDR1 is SSHAT and CDR2 is FNYEAQ in the germline V gene (reference sequence). The DNA of the CDR3 is TGTGCTAGCAGCCCCGGCGTACTGGTCACCGGGGAGCTGTTTTTT. This encodes CASSPGVLVTGELFF. Complete variable domain (other parts from reference TRBV7-7 and TRBJ2-2): GAGVSQSPRYKVTKRGQDVTLRCDPISSHATLYWYQQALGQGPEFLTYFNYEAQPDKSGLPSDRFSAERPEGSISTLTIQRTEQRDSAMYRCASSPGVLVTGELFFGEGSRLTVL.

This clonotype was observed a few times. The rearrangement links TRBV11-2 to TRBJ2-1; either TRBD1 or TRBD2 may fit D (5 bases each). Germline V gene data show CDR1 as SGHAT and CDR2 as FQNNGV. The ends were cut back, 1 base at V and 9 bases at J, with 7 bases in the middle. The CDR3 is 12 amino acids. The CDR3 DNA reads TGTGCCAGCAGCTTAGGGGACCCTGAGCAGTTCTTC. Encoded protein: CASSLGDPEQFF.

This clonotype came up once. The V call is TRBV20-1, the J call TRBJ2-1; 8 bases match TRBD2. V was clipped by 3 bases and J by 5 bases; unmatched bases: 12. Per germline, CDR1 DFQATT and CDR2 SNEGSKA (reference sequence). The CDR3 length is 16 residues. For the CDR3, the DNA is TGCAGTGCTAGGTTACTAGCGGAGTGGTCAGACAATGAGCAGTTCTTC. Its translation: CSARLLAEWSDNEQFF.